This is a list of T cell receptor beta chains from one sample in a study of graft-versus-host responses after intestinal transplantation. TCRdb's table, derived via immunoSEQ multiplex PCR, lists solely in-frame clones and lacks some. Seen here are tens of thousands of clones, around 94% observed once, and the top ten hold approximately 0.76%. Sample: PBMCs, taken 16 days after intestinal transplant. These receptors all come from a human patient who received an intestinal transplant, so some T cells may come from the graft donor. Each CDR3 is given with its conserved first and last residue. D genes are given only for firm matches. Clone size, where shown, is once, few, many, or a class for clones that have expanded.

CDR3 DNA,CDR3 protein,J gene,V gene,D gene,clone size
TGTGCCAGCAGCTCGCCAATCCTGTTGAACACTGAAGCTTTCTTT,CASSSPILLNTEAFF,TRBJ1-1,TRBV7-2,NA,NA
TGCGCCAGCAGCCAAAAAGGGCGGGGGGGGAGCTACGAGCAGTACTTC,CASSQKGRGGSYEQYF,TRBJ2-7,TRBV4-1,TRBD2,NA
TGTGCCAGCAGTCGCTCCGACGTACTAGCGGGAGAGAGGTTAGGTGAACAAGAGACCCAGTACTTC,CASSRSDVLAGERLGEQETQYF,TRBJ2-5,TRBV28,TRBD2,NA
TGCGCCAGCAGCCAAGAGGTCAGGGAGGTAAACATTCAGTACTTC,CASSQEVREVNIQYF,TRBJ2-4,TRBV4-1,NA,NA
TGTGCCAGCAGTGCGAAACAGGTTTTCGCCTACGAGCAGTACTTC,CASSAKQVFAYEQYF,TRBJ2-7,TRBV6-5,NA,NA
TGTGCCACCAGCAGAGATGTGACTAGTGGTTCCTACGAGCAGTACTTC,CATSRDVTSGSYEQYF,TRBJ2-7,TRBV15,NA,NA
TGTGCCTGGAGTCTGTATCTAGCGGGAGGGAAGGATACGCAGTATTTT,CAWSLYLAGGKDTQYF,TRBJ2-3,TRBV30,TRBD2,few
TGTGCCAGCAGTTACTCGGGACTAGCGGGAGTTCAGCAGTTCTTC,CASSYSGLAGVQQFF,TRBJ2-1,TRBV6-5,TRBD2,NA
TGTGCCAGCCGGACAGGGGATGGAGGCTACACCTTC,CASRTGDGGYTF,TRBJ1-2,TRBV2,TRBD1,NA
TGTGCCAGCAGCCACGGCCAGCTGGACTACGAGCAGTACTTC,CASSHGQLDYEQYF,TRBJ2-7,TRBV5-4,NA,NA
TGTGCCAGCAGCTTAGACCTCACAGATACGCAGTATTTT,CASSLDLTDTQYF,TRBJ2-3,TRBV7-3,NA,once
TGTGCCAGCAGCTTAGAACAGGGCCCTCGCGAGCAGTACTTC,CASSLEQGPREQYF,TRBJ2-7,TRBV7-2,NA,NA
TGCGCCAGCAGCCAATTCCCCCCGATGCAGGGGGGCGAGCAGTACTTC,CASSQFPPMQGGEQYF,TRBJ2-7,TRBV4-1,NA,NA
TGTGCCAGCAGTTCCGTGGGCGGCGCGAACACTGAAGCTTTCTTT,CASSSVGGANTEAFF,TRBJ1-1,TRBV28,NA,NA
TGTGCCAGCAGTTTCGGAGGGGGCTACGAGCAGTACTTC,CASSFGGGYEQYF,TRBJ2-7,TRBV27,NA,NA
TGTGCCAGCAGCTCGGTGGGGGGAATTCATGAAGCTTTCTTT,CASSSVGGIHEAFF,TRBJ1-1,TRBV5-5,NA,NA
TGTGCCATCAGTGACAGCTCCTATAATTCACCCCTCCACTTT,CAISDSSYNSPLHF,TRBJ1-6,TRBV10-3,NA,few
TGTGCCAGCAGCTTAGATCTAAACAGGCTCGAGCAGTACTTC,CASSLDLNRLEQYF,TRBJ2-7,TRBV11-2,NA,NA
TGTGCCAGCAGCCCACTAGCGGGAGGAGGACATACGCAGTATTTT,CASSPLAGGGHTQYF,TRBJ2-3,TRBV7-3,TRBD2,NA
TGTGCCACCAGCAGGAGCAATCAGCCCCAGCATTTT,CATSRSNQPQHF,TRBJ1-5,TRBV15,NA,NA
TGTGCCAGCAGTGAAGGACGGTTTGGCAATCAGCCCCAGCATTTT,CASSEGRFGNQPQHF,TRBJ1-5,TRBV6-1,NA,NA
TGCGCCAGCAGCCAAAGACGGGGCAATGAGCAGTTCTTC,CASSQRRGNEQFF,TRBJ2-1,TRBV5-1,NA,NA
TGTGCCAGCAGTTACTCCGCAGGGGAAAGCTACGAGCAGTACTTC,CASSYSAGESYEQYF,TRBJ2-7,TRBV6-5,NA,once
TGTGCCAGCAGCCAAGAATCGGACGTGGGAAACACCATATATTTT,CASSQESDVGNTIYF,TRBJ1-3,TRBV4-2,NA,NA
TGTGCCTTTACCCGCTCCTACAATGAGCAGTTCTTC,CAFTRSYNEQFF,TRBJ2-1,TRBV30,NA,NA
TGTGCCAGCAGTTTAACGCGCAATGAGCAGTTCTTC,CASSLTRNEQFF,TRBJ2-1,TRBV27,NA,NA
TGTGCCAGCAGTTTATTCGGGGGCAAAGAGCAGTACTTC,CASSLFGGKEQYF,TRBJ2-7,TRBV27,NA,NA
TGTGCCAGCAGCACAGGCCTTGCAAACACTGAAGCTTTCTTT,CASSTGLANTEAFF,TRBJ1-1,TRBV7-8,NA,NA
TGTGCCAGCAGTTACTCGGCTACTAGCGTCAATGAGCAGTTCTTC,CASSYSATSVNEQFF,TRBJ2-1,TRBV6-5,TRBD2,NA
TGTGCCAGCAGCGTACAGAAAGGTTCCTGGGAGCAGTACTTC,CASSVQKGSWEQYF,TRBJ2-7,TRBV4-1,NA,NA
TGTGCCAGCAGCCGGATAGCGGGAGCCTCCTCCTACGAGCAGTACTTC,CASSRIAGASSYEQYF,TRBJ2-7,TRBV7-6,TRBD2,NA
TGTGCCAGCTGGCAGGGCTATAATTCACCCCTCCACTTT,CASWQGYNSPLHF,TRBJ1-6,TRBV6-6,NA,NA
TGCGCCAGCACGCGGGAGGGGGGCACAGATACGCAGTATTTT,CASTREGGTDTQYF,TRBJ2-3,TRBV5-1,TRBD2,NA
TGTGCCAGCAGCTTAAGGTTGGGGGACGAGCAGTACTTC,CASSLRLGDEQYF,TRBJ2-7,TRBV7-6,NA,NA
TGTGCCAGCAGCGACGACCCGAGCGGGAGGGGACCAGAGACCCAGTACTTC,CASSDDPSGRGPETQYF,TRBJ2-5,TRBV9,TRBD2,NA
TGTGCCAGCAGCGCCTCAGCGGGAGAGTACGAGCAGTACTTC,CASSASAGEYEQYF,TRBJ2-7,TRBV27,TRBD2,NA